These 27 T cell receptor beta chains share one sample of origin, sequenced in a study of T cell responses to AZD1222 COVID-19 vaccine. Sequencing used immunoSEQ multiplex PCR; TCRdb keeps in-frame clones, though not all of them. The top ten clones hold roughly 1.2% of a sample with over 130,000 clones, around 95% of them seen once. Here the sequenced sample was peripheral blood, taken on day 0 of AZD1222 vaccination. The receptor source for this set is an adult in good health.

This chain connects TRBV19 to TRBJ1-4, with D possibly TRBD1 on 6 matching bases. CDR1 LNHDA and CDR2 SQIVND come from the germline V gene (reference sequence). The V and J ends lost 6 bases and 2 bases respectively, with 16 bases between them. The CDR3 loop spans 16 amino acids. This CDR3 is CASRRAAGETNEKLFF. In DNA, the CDR3 is TGTGCCAGTAGGCGGGCGGCAGGGGAGACTAATGAAAAACTGTTTTTT.

This sequence joins TRBV4-2 and TRBJ2-1, with 9 bases fitting TRBD2. The ends lost 4 bases at V and 2 bases at J; junction bases unmatched: 9. Germline values: CDR1 LGHNA, CDR2 YNFKEQ. This CDR3 has 17 residues. CDR3 region: CASSPVGLAPTYNEQFF. In DNA, the CDR3 is TGTGCCAGCAGCCCCGTCGGACTAGCGCCAACCTACAATGAGCAGTTCTTC.

This chain links TRBV19 with TRBJ2-1, with 7 bases that match TRBD1. The CDR3 has 14 residues. Germline values: CDR1 LNHDA, CDR2 SQIVND (reference sequence). Trimming cost V 5 bases and J 3 bases; bases outside gene matches: 4. As DNA, the CDR3 is TGTGCCAGTAGTCGGCAGGGGGACTACAATGAGCAGTTCTTC. It specifies CASSRQGDYNEQFF. Supplemented by reference TRBV19 and TRBJ2-1, the full variable domain reads DGGITQSPKYLFRKEGQNVTLSCEQNLNHDAMYWYRQDPGQGLRLIYYSQIVNDFQKGDIAEGYSVSREKKESFPLTVTSAQKNPTAFYLCASSRQGDYNEQFFGPGTRLTVL.

This clone was seen only once. DNA for the CDR3: TGTGCCAGCTCCCCCGACCCCCTCAGAGGCTACACCTTC. It encodes CASSPDPLRGYTF. The rearrangement uses TRBV19 and TRBJ1-2; D unresolved. Trimming cost V 9 bases and J 8 bases, with 19 bases left between them. The CDR3 has 13 residues. In germline, CDR1 is LNHDA, CDR2 SQIVND (reference sequence).

This clone was seen only once. The genes are TRBV5-4 and TRBJ1-4; 8 nucleotides match TRBD1. J gave up 6 bases and V 4 bases, and 11 bases lay outside the gene matches. The CDR3 sequence is 16 residues long. Germline values: CDR1 SGHNT, CDR2 YYREEE (reference sequence). Here the CDR3 reads CASSLTGGTADEKLFF. The DNA for the CDR3 is TGTGCCAGCAGCCTAACAGGGGGGACAGCTGATGAAAAACTGTTTTTT.

The chain links TRBV18 to TRBJ2-1; TRBD1 agrees at 7 bases. The CDR3 is made up of 15 amino acids. Germline values: CDR1 KGHSH, CDR2 LQKENI. After removal of 3 bases from V and 5 bases from J, the junction contained 7 bases not matched to a gene. CDR3 loop: CASSPANRGDNEQFF. CDR3 nucleotides: TGTGCCAGCTCACCGGCTAACAGGGGAGACAATGAGCAGTTCTTC.

CDR3 loop: CATSERRDSPLHF. The CDR3 DNA reads TGTGCCACCAGTGAGAGAAGGGATTCACCCCTCCACTTT. The rearrangement uses TRBV24-1 and TRBJ1-6; no clear D. Per germline, CDR1 KGHDR and CDR2 SFDVKD. This CDR3 is built from 13 residues. V was pared by 4 bases and J by 8 bases, with 8 bases between.

CDR3 protein: CASSGGRAVEQFF. In DNA, the CDR3 is TGTGCCAGTAGTGGCGGGAGGGCAGTTGAGCAGTTCTTC. This rearrangement joins TRBV19 to TRBJ2-1, with TRBD2 identical over 9 bases. Germline V gene sequence: CDR1 LNHDA, CDR2 SQIVND (reference sequence). This CDR3 comprises 13 residues. J lost 9 bases, V lost 5 bases, and 5 bases had no gene match.

The chain combines TRBV9 with TRBJ2-4; D remains unclear. Germline CDR1 and CDR2: SGDLS and YYNGEE. The CDR3 is made up of 15 amino acids. V was pared by 4 bases and J by 1 base, with 12 bases between. This CDR3 reads CASSRPRWAKNIQYF. CDR3 bases: TGTGCCAGCAGCCGACCGCGGTGGGCCAAAAACATTCAGTACTTC. The whole variable domain, filled in from reference TRBV9 and TRBJ2-4, reads DSGVTQTPKHLITATGQRVTLRCSPRSGDLSVYWYQQSLDQGLQFLIQYYNGEERAKGNILERFSAQQFPDLHSELNLSSLELGDSALYFCASSRPRWAKNIQYFGAGTRLSVL.

The rearrangement joins TRBV5-6 to TRBJ1-6, with a tentative D call TRBD1 (5 bases). The germline V gene has CDR1 SGHDT and CDR2 YYEEEE. With 5 bases removed from V and 7 bases from J, the gap between germline ends came to 19 bases. This CDR3 is built from 16 residues. The CDR3 is CASRRETGLTNSPLHF. In DNA, the CDR3 is TGTGCCAGCAGGAGAGAAACGGGACTGACAAATTCACCCCTCCACTTT.

The chain recombines TRBV6-5 with TRBJ2-1; unclear D gene. Trimming removed 2 bases at V and 6 bases at J, with 5 bases between. CDR1 MNHEY and CDR2 SVGAGI come from the germline V gene. The CDR3 covers 12 residues. CDR3 residues: CASSYIRNEQFF. The CDR3 nucleotides read TGTGCCAGCAGTTACATACGCAATGAGCAGTTCTTC.

This clone is a singleton in its sample. The V gene is TRBV5-1, the J gene TRBJ1-1; a possible D gene is TRBD1 (5 bases). In germline, CDR1 is SGHRS, CDR2 YFSETQ. Trimming removed 4 bases from V and 5 bases from J, with 15 bases in between. This CDR3 spans 14 amino acids. The CDR3 coding sequence is TGCGCCAGCAGCCCAGGGACCGGCGGGACTGAAGCTTTCTTT. It codes for CASSPGTGGTEAFF.

The chain is built from TRBV7-9 and TRBJ1-4, with D unresolved. The V gene's germline CDR1 is SEHNR and CDR2 FQNEAQ (reference sequence). V was clipped by 6 bases and J by 0 bases, with 14 bases between them. CDR3 length equals 16 residues. The CDR3, as DNA: TGTGCCAGCAGGGACTTTGACGGAGCAACTAATGAAAAACTGTTTTTT. It yields the protein CASRDFDGATNEKLFF.

The rearrangement uses TRBV30 and TRBJ1-5, with 7 bases lining up with TRBD1. Germline V CDR1 and CDR2: GTSNPN, SVGIG (reference sequence). V was clipped by 2 bases and J by 5 bases; unmatched bases: 3. The CDR3 runs 13 residues. The chain's CDR3 is CAWSKGGYQPQHF. The CDR3 DNA follows: TGTGCCTGGAGTAAAGGGGGCTATCAGCCCCAGCATTTT.

This chain links TRBV28 with TRBJ1-2, with a possible D match to TRBD1 (6 bases). Trimming took 5 bases from V and 0 from J, leaving 22 bases between them. From germline, CDR1 is MDHEN and CDR2 SYDVKM. The CDR3 is 18 amino acids. DNA of the CDR3: TGTGCCAGCAGTCCTGCCTGGGGGCCACGGACAGCTAACTATGGCTACACCTTC. Protein: CASSPAWGPRTANYGYTF.

V usage is TRBV9 and J usage is TRBJ1-1; the D gene is possibly TRBD1 (5 bases). The CDR3 extends over 14 amino acids. Germline-derived CDR1 and CDR2 are SGDLS and YYNGEE. The V end was cut by 7 bases, the J end by 1 base, with 14 bases between. In DNA, the CDR3 is TGTGCCAGCTCCGCCACAGGAGCGAACACTGAAGCTTTCTTT. Amino acids: CASSATGANTEAFF.

V is TRBV13 and J is TRBJ2-6; D is possibly TRBD2 (5 bases). V shed 5 bases and J shed 0 bases, with 11 bases lying between them. Looked up from germline, CDR1 is PRHDT and CDR2 is FYEKMQ (reference sequence). The CDR3 covers 16 residues. CDR3 nucleotide sequence: TGTGCCAGCAGCGCCCCGGGGATCTCTGGGGCCAACGTCCTGACTTTC. It specifies CASSAPGISGANVLTF.

This chain links TRBV28 with TRBJ1-2, with D possibly matching TRBD1 (5 bases). Germline lookup yields CDR1 MDHEN and CDR2 SYDVKM. The CDR3 has 13 residues. Trimming shortened V by 2 bases and J by 5 bases, and 9 bases separated the two germline ends. The CDR3, as DNA: TGTGCCAGCAGTTTAGGCAGGGCTTATGGCTACACCTTC. This gives the protein CASSLGRAYGYTF.

The chain is built from TRBV6-2 or TRBV6-3 and TRBJ1-1; D uncertain. The CDR3 runs to 15 residues. The germline CDR1 and CDR2 sequences are MNHEY and SVGEGT. Trimming shortened V by 5 bases and J by 3 bases, and 16 bases separated the two germline ends. CDR3 sequence: CASSPRALGYTEAFF. For the CDR3, the DNA is TGTGCCAGCAGTCCCCGGGCCCTGGGATACACTGAAGCTTTCTTT.

The V gene is TRBV18, the J gene TRBJ1-2; tentative D call: TRBD1 (5 bases). Germline V gives CDR1 KGHSH, CDR2 LQKENI. Trimming took off 2 bases at V and 2 bases at J, with 12 bases between the two ends. This CDR3 has 15 amino acids. This CDR3 is CASSPVQGANYGYTF. In DNA form, the CDR3 reads TGTGCCAGCTCACCAGTCCAGGGTGCAAACTATGGCTACACCTTC.

The chain has TRBV5-1 and TRBJ2-5; TRBD2 might be the D (6 bases). V dropped 4 bases and J dropped 5 bases, with 12 bases sitting between them. The CDR3 runs to 13 residues. Germline loops: CDR1 SGHRS, CDR2 YFSETQ. The CDR3 coding sequence is TGCGCCAGCAGCCCGACTAGTGACGAGACCCAGTACTTC. It yields the protein CASSPTSDETQYF. The full variable domain, rest sourced from reference TRBV5-1 and TRBJ2-5, is KAGVTQTPRYLIKTRGQQVTLSCSPISGHRSVSWYQQTPGQGLQFLFEYFSETQRNKGNFPGRFSGRQFSNSRSEMNVSTLELGDSALYLCASSPTSDETQYFGPGTRLLVL.

This chain joins TRBV6-2 or TRBV6-3 and TRBJ2-1; no clear D gene. Trimming took off 0 bases at V and 8 bases at J, with 14 bases between the two ends. Germline V gives CDR1 MNHEY, CDR2 SVGEGT. This CDR3 has 15 amino acids. Here the CDR3 reads CASSYSIGEIHEQFF. The CDR3 DNA reads as TGTGCCAGCAGTTACTCGATCGGAGAAATCCATGAGCAGTTCTTC.

The V and J genes are TRBV2 and TRBJ2-1; TRBD2 aligns across 10 bases. The CDR3 runs 14 residues. V gave up 7 bases and J gave up 6 bases; unmatched junction bases: 6. CDR1 and CDR2 from the germline V gene are SNHLY and FYNNEI. The CDR3 protein is CASKTSGDLNEQFF. The CDR3 DNA is TGTGCCAGCAAAACTAGCGGGGACCTCAATGAGCAGTTCTTC.

This chain joins TRBV7-8 and TRBJ1-2; a weak D match, TRBD1 (5 bases). Germline CDR1 SGHVS, CDR2 FQNEAQ. The CDR3 is 11 amino acids. The V end was cut by 5 bases, the J end by 10 bases, with 11 bases between. In nucleotides, the CDR3 is TGTGCCAGCAGCCCCCTCGGGACCTACACCTTC. Amino acid sequence: CASSPLGTYTF.

The chain recombines TRBV6-5 with TRBJ2-5; the match to TRBD2 covers 9 bases. V trimming: 6 bases; J trimming: 4 bases; junction bases outside the gene matches: 3. This CDR3 contains 13 residues. Germline loops: CDR1 MNHEY, CDR2 SVGAGI. The CDR3 bases are TGTGCCAGCAGCGGTAGCGGGGGAGAGACCCAGTACTTC. Protein sequence: CASSGSGGETQYF.

This clone was seen more than once but under ten times. The V call is TRBV27, the J call TRBJ1-1, with D maybe TRBD1 (5 bases). Germline CDR1 reads MNHEY; CDR2 reads SMNVEV (reference sequence). This CDR3 spans 15 amino acids. V lost 7 bases, J lost 0 bases, and 15 bases lay in between. CDR3: CASISPGLMNTEAFF. CDR3 DNA: TGTGCCAGCATTTCCCCAGGGCTTATGAACACTGAAGCTTTCTTT.

The V and J genes are TRBV7-6 and TRBJ2-1; 8 nucleotides match TRBD2. V lost 1 base, J lost 0 bases, and 8 bases stayed unmatched. Looked up from germline, CDR1 is SGHVS and CDR2 is FNYEAQ. This CDR3 is 18 amino acids long. The chain's CDR3 is CASSLVYERGSSYNEQFF. The CDR3 bases are TGTGCCAGCAGCTTAGTTTATGAGCGGGGGAGCTCCTACAATGAGCAGTTCTTC.